A selection of T cell receptor beta chains follows, all from one sample in a study of OX40 agonist ivuxolimab in advanced cancers. Using immunoSEQ multiplex PCR, the repertoire was profiled, and TCRdb retains in-frame clones only, with some absent. This sample carries roughly 60,000 clones, 80% to 90% of them seen once, and the ten largest clones take about 3%. The material sequenced was CD4+ or CD8+ T cells sorted from blood, taken in a trial of the OX40 agonist ivuxolimab. The receptors derive from an adult with an advanced solid tumor such as melanoma, head and neck, liver or kidney cancer. The CDR3 runs from the conserved cysteine through the conserved F or W. Fields, in order: clone size, V gene, J gene, D gene, CDR3 DNA, CDR3 protein. D genes are given only for firm matches. Where a row states a size, it is once, few, many or the class of an expanded clone; other rows omit it.

size: NA
V: TRBV27
J: TRBJ1-4
D: TRBD1
DNA: TGTGCCAGCAGCCCGGGACAGGGGGACTTAAGGGAAAAACTGTTTTTT
CDR3: CASSPGQGDLREKLFF

size: NA
V: TRBV9
J: TRBJ2-7
D: NA
DNA: TGTGCCAGCTCGGAGGAGGGCGGCTCCTCCTACGAGCAGTACTTC
CDR3: CASSEEGGSSYEQYF

size: NA
V: TRBV7-6
J: TRBJ2-2
D: NA
DNA: TGTGCCAGCAGCTTAGAAGCGATCCCTCCCACCGGGGAGCTGTTTTTT
CDR3: CASSLEAIPPTGELFF

size: NA
V: TRBV2
J: TRBJ2-3
D: NA
DNA: TGTGCCAGCAGGGTGGGGGGCAGCACAGATACGCAGTATTTT
CDR3: CASRVGGSTDTQYF

size: NA
V: TRBV5-4
J: TRBJ1-2
D: NA
DNA: TGTGCCAGCAGCTTGGAGGGAGGTCAGGCTAGCTATGGCTACACCTTC
CDR3: CASSLEGGQASYGYTF

size: NA
V: TRBV2
J: TRBJ1-1
D: NA
DNA: TGTGCCAGCAGCCCGAGGACTGAAGCTTTCTTT
CDR3: CASSPRTEAFF

size: NA
V: TRBV28
J: TRBJ2-5
D: TRBD1
DNA: TGTGCCACTACCCACCGGGACAGGAAGAAAGAGACCCAGTACTTC
CDR3: CATTHRDRKKETQYF

size: NA
V: TRBV28
J: TRBJ2-7
D: TRBD1
DNA: TGTGCCAGCAGTTTATTCGTCCGGGACAGGGTCTCCTACGAGCAGTACTTC
CDR3: CASSLFVRDRVSYEQYF

size: once
V: TRBV25-1
J: TRBJ2-2
D: NA
DNA: TGTGCCAGCCTCCCTGGAGGGGGAAACACCGGGGAGCTGTTTTTT
CDR3: CASLPGGGNTGELFF

size: NA
V: TRBV11-3
J: TRBJ2-3
D: NA
DNA: TGTGCCAGCAGCCGCGACTATCCCACAGATACGCAGTATTTT
CDR3: CASSRDYPTDTQYF

size: NA
V: TRBV7-9
J: TRBJ1-1
D: NA
DNA: TGTGCCAGCACTAGGAACACTGAAGCTTTCTTT
CDR3: CASTRNTEAFF

size: NA
V: TRBV28
J: TRBJ2-7
D: NA
DNA: TGTGCCAGCAGTTTACAGGTCTACGAGCAGTACTTC
CDR3: CASSLQVYEQYF

size: once
V: TRBV5-1
J: TRBJ2-3
D: NA
DNA: TGCGCCAGCAGCTTATCGCGGTGGGGCACAGATACGCAGTATTTT
CDR3: CASSLSRWGTDTQYF

size: NA
V: TRBV7-8
J: TRBJ2-5
D: TRBD1
DNA: TGTGCCAGCAGCCAGACCGGGACAGGGTTACAAGAGACCCAGTACTTC
CDR3: CASSQTGTGLQETQYF

size: NA
V: TRBV5-4
J: TRBJ2-5
D: TRBD1
DNA: TGTGCCAGCAGCCGACGGGACAGGGGGTGGGAGACCCAGTACTTC
CDR3: CASSRRDRGWETQYF

size: NA
V: TRBV7-2
J: TRBJ2-7
D: TRBD1
DNA: TGTGCCAGCATCCTATCCGGAGGGACAGGGGCCGAGCAGTACTTC
CDR3: CASILSGGTGAEQYF

size: NA
V: TRBV4-2
J: TRBJ2-7
D: NA
DNA: TGTGCCAGCAGCCAAGAGCGGCTGTCCTACGAGCAGTACTTC
CDR3: CASSQERLSYEQYF

size: once
V: TRBV5-6
J: TRBJ1-2
D: NA
DNA: TGTGCCAGCAGCGTGGGCCTGGGACCCCCCTATGGCTACACCTTC
CDR3: CASSVGLGPPYGYTF

size: NA
V: TRBV2
J: TRBJ2-3
D: TRBD2
DNA: TGTGCCAGCAGTGAATTCGCAGCGGGACGAGGCACAGATACGCAGTATTTT
CDR3: CASSEFAAGRGTDTQYF

size: NA
V: TRBV10-3
J: TRBJ2-4
D: NA
DNA: TGTGCCATCAGGGGTCCGAACACCATTCAGTACTTC
CDR3: CAIRGPNTIQYF

size: NA
V: TRBV18
J: TRBJ1-2
D: NA
DNA: TGTGCCAGCTCACCCACAGACTATGGCTACACCTTC
CDR3: CASSPTDYGYTF

size: NA
V: TRBV11-2
J: TRBJ2-1
D: NA
DNA: TGTGCCAGCAGCTTATCGGAGCAGCTTGAGCAGTTCTTC
CDR3: CASSLSEQLEQFF

size: NA
V: TRBV4-1
J: TRBJ2-3
D: TRBD2
DNA: TGCGCCAGCAGCCAAGGGTTCGGGGCGGGAGATCTTAGAGATACGCAGTATTTT
CDR3: CASSQGFGAGDLRDTQYF

size: NA
V: TRBV25-1
J: TRBJ2-7
D: TRBD1
DNA: TGTGCCAGCAGTATCACCGGGACAGCCTACGAGCAGTACTTC
CDR3: CASSITGTAYEQYF

size: NA
V: TRBV5-1
J: TRBJ2-1
D: TRBD1
DNA: TGCGCCACCGGGACAGGGCTTTACAATGAGCAGTTCTTC
CDR3: CATGTGLYNEQFF

size: NA
V: TRBV19
J: TRBJ1-1
D: NA
DNA: TGTGCCAGTAGTGTAGATAGGACAGAATTGAACACTGAAGCTTTCTTT
CDR3: CASSVDRTELNTEAFF

size: once
V: TRBV25-1
J: TRBJ2-1
D: NA
DNA: TGTGCCAGCAGTGAAAGTGAGGAGCAGTTCTTC
CDR3: CASSESEEQFF

size: NA
V: TRBV2
J: TRBJ2-7
D: NA
DNA: TGTGCCAGCAGTGAAGAACTGAACTCCTACGAGCAGTACTTC
CDR3: CASSEELNSYEQYF

size: NA
V: TRBV5-1
J: TRBJ2-7
D: TRBD1
DNA: TGCGCCAGCAGCTCGACAGGGGGCATCAACGAGCAGTACTTC
CDR3: CASSSTGGINEQYF

size: NA
V: TRBV5-4
J: TRBJ2-3
D: NA
DNA: TGTGCCAGCAGCTCTTCCCCAGCTAGCACAGATACGCAGTATTTT
CDR3: CASSSSPASTDTQYF

size: NA
V: TRBV11-3
J: TRBJ2-3
D: TRBD2
DNA: TGTGCCAGCAGCCCGGGACTAGCGGAGACAGATACGCAGTATTTT
CDR3: CASSPGLAETDTQYF

size: medium-sized
V: TRBV5-1
J: TRBJ2-2
D: NA
DNA: TGCGCCAGCAGCCCCTCGTTCACCGGGGAGCTGTTTTTT
CDR3: CASSPSFTGELFF

size: NA
V: TRBV5-1
J: TRBJ2-7
D: NA
DNA: TGCGCCAGCAGCTTGGCCGGTCTGGGTGGGTACGAGCAGTACTTC
CDR3: CASSLAGLGGYEQYF

size: NA
V: TRBV5-5
J: TRBJ1-5
D: NA
DNA: TGTGCCAGCAGCTTGGAAACAGGGTTCAATCAGCCCCAGCATTTT
CDR3: CASSLETGFNQPQHF

size: NA
V: TRBV27
J: TRBJ2-7
D: NA
DNA: TGTGCCAGCAGTTCGGATGGGGCGGGAAAGCAGTACTTC
CDR3: CASSSDGAGKQYF